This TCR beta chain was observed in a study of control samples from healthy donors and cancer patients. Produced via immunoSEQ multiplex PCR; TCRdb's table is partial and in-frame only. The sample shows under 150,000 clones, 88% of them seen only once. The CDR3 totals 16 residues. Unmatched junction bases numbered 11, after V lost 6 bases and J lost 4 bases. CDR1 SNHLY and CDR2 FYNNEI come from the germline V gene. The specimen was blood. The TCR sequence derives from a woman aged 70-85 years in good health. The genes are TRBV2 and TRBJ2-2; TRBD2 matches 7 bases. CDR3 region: CASRVSGTTFTGELFF. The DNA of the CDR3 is TGTGCCAGCAGGGTGTCCGGGACTACCTTCACCGGGGAGCTGTTTTTT.